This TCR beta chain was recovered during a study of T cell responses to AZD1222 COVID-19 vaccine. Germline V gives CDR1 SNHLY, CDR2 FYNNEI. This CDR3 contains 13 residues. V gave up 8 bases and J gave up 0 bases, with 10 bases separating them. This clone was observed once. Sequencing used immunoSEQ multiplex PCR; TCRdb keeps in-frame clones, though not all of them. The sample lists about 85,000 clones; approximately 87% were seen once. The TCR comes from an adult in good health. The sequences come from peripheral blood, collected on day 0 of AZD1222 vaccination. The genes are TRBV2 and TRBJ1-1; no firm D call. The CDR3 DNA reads TGTGCCAGCGGGCCAGAGGTGAACACTGAAGCTTTCTTT. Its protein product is CASGPEVNTEAFF. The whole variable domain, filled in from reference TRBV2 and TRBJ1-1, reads EPEVTQTPSHQVTQMGQEVILRCVPISNHLYFYWYRQILGQKVEFLVSFYNNEISEKSEIFDDQFSVERPDGSNFTLKIRSTKLEDSAMYFCASGPEVNTEAFFGQGTRLTVV.